This T cell receptor beta chain stems from a study of CD8+ T cells in alopecia areata. The overall study: Oral tofacitinib (5 to 10 mg twice daily) was administered to treated patients.

Following RNA extraction, reverse transcription yielded cDNA that acted as the sequencing template. Measured with immunoSEQ multiplex PCR; TCRdb has only the in-frame clones, and not every one. The table includes over 110,000 clones, around 49% detected once. It was from PBMCs that CD4+ and CD8+ T cells were sorted. The input for sequencing was CD4+ T cells sorted from blood, taken at week 0. The clonotype was recovered from a human donor with alopecia areata.

The DNA of the CDR3 is TGTGCCAGCAGCTTATCGGACAGGAACACCGGGGAGCTGTTTTTT. Encoded protein: CASSLSDRNTGELFF. The chain links TRBV7-2 to TRBJ2-2, with D possibly matching TRBD1 (6 bases). This CDR3 has 15 residues. Germline lookup yields CDR1 SGHTA and CDR2 FQGNSA. The V and J ends lost 2 bases and 1 base respectively, with 8 bases between them.